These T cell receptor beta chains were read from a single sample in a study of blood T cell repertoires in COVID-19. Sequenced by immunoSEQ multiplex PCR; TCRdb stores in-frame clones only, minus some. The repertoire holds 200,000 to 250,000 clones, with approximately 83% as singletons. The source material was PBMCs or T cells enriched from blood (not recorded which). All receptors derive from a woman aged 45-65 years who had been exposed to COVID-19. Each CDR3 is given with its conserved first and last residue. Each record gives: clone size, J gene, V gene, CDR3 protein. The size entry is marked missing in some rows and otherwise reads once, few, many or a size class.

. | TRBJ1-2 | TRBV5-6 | CASSLARLGGYTF
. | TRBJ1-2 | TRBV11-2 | CASSLVTGQDYGYTF
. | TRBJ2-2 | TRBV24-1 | CATRGFRGVYTGELFF
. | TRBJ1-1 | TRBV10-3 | CAISEREGNTEAFF
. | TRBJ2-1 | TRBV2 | CASSSERSSYNEQFF
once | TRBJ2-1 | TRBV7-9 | CASSLGGRSEQFF
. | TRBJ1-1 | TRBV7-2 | CASSLPDRGADEAFF
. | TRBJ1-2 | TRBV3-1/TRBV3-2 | CASSQEGRGGGYGYTF
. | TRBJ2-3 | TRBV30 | CAWSALAGGIGDTQYF
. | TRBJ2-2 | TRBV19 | CASSIGAENTGELFF
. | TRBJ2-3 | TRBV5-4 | CASSRTPPGTDTQYF
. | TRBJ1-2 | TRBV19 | CASSPSRQVYYGYTF
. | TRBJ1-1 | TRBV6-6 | CASGGQANTEAFF
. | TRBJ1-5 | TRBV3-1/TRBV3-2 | CASSFGQGDQPQHF
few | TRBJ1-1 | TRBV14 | CASSQGQRYEAFF
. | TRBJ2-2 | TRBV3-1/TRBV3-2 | CASSQRGGSTGELFF
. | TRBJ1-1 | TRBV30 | CAWSVDWNTEAFF
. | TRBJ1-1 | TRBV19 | CASTTTGNTEAFF
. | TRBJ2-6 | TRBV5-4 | CASSPLPEGSGANVLTF
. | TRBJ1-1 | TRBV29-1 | CSVEGTGRNTEAFF
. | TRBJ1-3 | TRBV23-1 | CASSQSHRGIGERNTIYF
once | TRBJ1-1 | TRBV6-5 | CASRSFAGTGAEAFF
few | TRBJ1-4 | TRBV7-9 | CASSFGSPNGELFF
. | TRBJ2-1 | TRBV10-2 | CASRGLAVSSYNEQFF
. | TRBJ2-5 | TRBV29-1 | CSVAGQAVQETQYF